These 14 T cell receptor beta chains came from one sample sequenced in a study of somatic mutations in cytotoxic T cells in rheumatoid arthritis. The table came from immunoSEQ multiplex PCR; TCRdb's copy has only in-frame clones and leaves some out. The sample includes about 23,000 clones, about 83% of them seen just once. Sequencing was performed on CD8+ T cells sorted from blood. The receptors were gathered from an adult with rheumatoid arthritis.

The chain carries TRBV6-4 and TRBJ2-2; 7 bases line up with TRBD1. V gave up 5 bases and J gave up 0 bases; unmatched junction bases: 3. This CDR3 comprises 15 residues. Germline V CDR1 and CDR2: MRHNA, SNTAGT. CDR3 DNA: TGTGCCAGCAGTCCGGGACAGACGAACACCGGGGAGCTGTTTTTT. Its translation is CASSPGQTNTGELFF.

The chain joins TRBV25-1 to TRBJ2-7; the match to TRBD1 covers 7 bases. The germline CDR1 and CDR2 sequences are MGHDK and SYGVNS. This CDR3 spans 13 amino acids. V lost 5 bases, J lost 6 bases, and 7 bases stayed unmatched. CDR3 residues: CASSSPGGSEQYF. The CDR3 DNA reads TGTGCCAGCAGTTCCCCAGGGGGATCCGAGCAGTACTTC.

The V gene is TRBV19, the J gene TRBJ1-1; perhaps TRBD1 as D (6 bases). V lost 7 bases, J lost 2 bases, and 26 bases lay in between. Germline lookup yields CDR1 LNHDA and CDR2 SQIVND (reference sequence). The CDR3 covers 18 residues. CDR3 bases: TGTGCCAGTACCATCACACACAGGGTCTGGGACTCAAACACTGAAGCTTTCTTT. This codes for CASTITHRVWDSNTEAFF.

The V and J genes are TRBV7-9 and TRBJ2-3; D gene unclear. The V and J ends lost 3 bases and 3 bases respectively, with 4 bases between them. The V gene's germline CDR1 is SEHNR and CDR2 FQNEAQ (reference sequence). CDR3 length equals 12 residues. Here the CDR3 DNA reads TGTGCCAGCAGCTTGGGGACAGATACGCAGTATTTT. This encodes CASSLGTDTQYF.

CDR3 loop: CASSLGTGTGGNNEQFF. The DNA for the CDR3 is TGTGCCAGCAGCCTGGGGACCGGGACAGGGGGGAACAATGAGCAGTTCTTC. The chain links TRBV7-3 to TRBJ2-1, with 11 bases aligning to TRBD1. The CDR3 is 17 residues long. Unmatched junction bases numbered 11, after V lost 5 bases and J lost 5 bases. CDR1 is SGHTA and CDR2 is FQGTGA in the germline V gene. Using reference TRBV7-3 and TRBJ2-1 for the parts outside the CDR3, the full variable domain is GAGVSQTPSNKVTEKGKYVELRCDPISGHTALYWYRQSLGQGPEFLIYFQGTGAADDSGLPNDRFFAVRPEGSVSTLKIQRTERGDSAVYLCASSLGTGTGGNNEQFFGPGTRLTVL.

In this sample, this clone turned up once. V and J are TRBV11-2 and TRBJ1-3; D not resolved. This CDR3 has 15 amino acids. The germline CDR1 and CDR2 sequences are SGHAT and FQNNGV. Trimming removed 4 bases at V and 0 bases at J, with 10 bases between. CDR3 residues: CASSSTFSSGNTIYF. CDR3 nucleotides: TGTGCCAGCAGCTCGACATTCTCCTCTGGAAACACCATATATTTT. The full variable domain, rest sourced from reference TRBV11-2 and TRBJ1-3, is EAGVAQSPRYKIIEKRQSVAFWCNPISGHATLYWYQQILGQGPKLLIQFQNNGVVDDSQLPKDRFSAERLKGVDSTLKIQPAKLEDSAVYLCASSSTFSSGNTIYFGEGSWLTVV.

The chain recombines TRBV19 with TRBJ1-5, with D hard to call. In germline, CDR1 is LNHDA, CDR2 SQIVND (reference sequence). The CDR3 has 16 residues. V gave up 0 bases and J gave up 3 bases, with 12 bases separating them. In DNA, the CDR3 is TGTGCCAGTAGTATAGATCACTGGGGATCCAATCAGCCCCAGCATTTT. It encodes CASSIDHWGSNQPQHF.

The chain joins TRBV4-3 to TRBJ1-3; no firm D call. The CDR3 length is 16 residues. Trimming pared 1 base from V and 0 bases from J, leaving 10 bases between. Germline lookup yields CDR1 LGHNA and CDR2 YSLEER. The CDR3 is CASSQARGGSGNTIYF. As DNA, the CDR3 is TGCGCCAGCAGCCAAGCCCGAGGAGGCTCTGGAAACACCATATATTTT.

This sequence joins TRBV5-4 and TRBJ2-3; 11 nucleotides agree with TRBD2. V trimming: 0 bases; J trimming: 3 bases; junction bases outside the gene matches: 3. Germline-derived CDR1 and CDR2 are SGHNT and YYREEE (reference sequence). The CDR3 extends over 16 amino acids. Written as DNA, the CDR3 is TGTGCCAGCAGCTTGGGTAGCGGGAGGGAGACAGATACGCAGTATTTT. Its translation is CASSLGSGRETDTQYF.

The V and J genes are TRBV6-5 and TRBJ1-2, with TRBD1 matching 8 bases. The length of the CDR3 is 14 residues. The germline gives CDR1 MNHEY, CDR2 SVGAGI. Trimming took 5 bases from V and 4 from J; bases not matched to a gene: 6. Here the CDR3 DNA reads TGTGCCAGCAGTCCATACCAGGGGGCCTATGGCTACACCTTC. The encoded protein is CASSPYQGAYGYTF.

V is TRBV6-1 and J is TRBJ1-2, with unresolved D. Germline V CDR1 and CDR2: MNHNS, SASEGT. V dropped 4 bases and J dropped 3 bases, with 27 bases sitting between them. The CDR3 totals 19 residues. The chain's CDR3 is CASSASRLTSPPPYYGYTF. The CDR3 nucleotides are TGTGCCAGCAGTGCATCTCGCCTGACCTCACCCCCGCCCTACTATGGCTACACCTTC.

The chain links TRBV4-1 to TRBJ2-7; 7 bases fit TRBD1. The trim removed 3 bases at V and 7 bases at J, leaving 18 bases unmatched. The germline V gene has CDR1 MGHRA and CDR2 YSYEKL. This CDR3 spans 17 amino acids. The DNA for the CDR3 is TGCGCCAGCAGCCACCCCTCCTTTACAGGGGATTTCGATGAGCAGTACTTC. Protein sequence: CASSHPSFTGDFDEQYF.

This clone has just a few counts. J is TRBJ2-7 and V is TRBV7-8; no clear D. The germline V gene has CDR1 SGHVS and CDR2 FQNEAQ. V was clipped by 5 bases and J by 3 bases, with 5 bases between them. The CDR3 runs to 11 residues. The CDR3: CASSRYYEQYF. CDR3 DNA: TGTGCCAGCAGCCGCTACTACGAGCAGTACTTC.

The chain couples TRBV29-1 to TRBJ2-2; TRBD2 agrees at 7 bases. Losses at the gene ends were 7 bases for V and 3 bases for J; bases not matched to a gene: 11. This CDR3 has 15 residues. CDR1 and CDR2 from the germline V gene are SQVTM and ANQGSEA. The CDR3 here is CSGVAGPADTGELFF. CDR3 nucleotide sequence: TGCAGCGGGGTAGCGGGCCCCGCGGACACCGGGGAGCTGTTTTTT.